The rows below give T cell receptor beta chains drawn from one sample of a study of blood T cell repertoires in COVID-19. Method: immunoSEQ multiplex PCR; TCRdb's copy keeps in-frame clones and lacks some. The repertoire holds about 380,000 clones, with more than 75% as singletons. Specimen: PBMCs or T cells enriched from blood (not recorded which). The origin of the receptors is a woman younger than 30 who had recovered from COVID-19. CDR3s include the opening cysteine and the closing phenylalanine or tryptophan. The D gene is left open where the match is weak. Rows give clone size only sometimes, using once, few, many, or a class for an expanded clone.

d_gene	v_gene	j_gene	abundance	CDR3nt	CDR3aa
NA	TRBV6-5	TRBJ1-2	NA	TGTGCCAGCAGTCCCCAACAGGGTCGGTATGGCTACACCTTC	CASSPQQGRYGYTF
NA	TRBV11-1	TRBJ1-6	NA	TGTGCCAGCAGCTCAAGACAGCTTTATAATTCACCCCTCCACTTT	CASSSRQLYNSPLHF
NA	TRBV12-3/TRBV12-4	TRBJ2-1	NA	TGTGCCAGCAGTTTATCGGAGAATGAGCAGTTCTTC	CASSLSENEQFF
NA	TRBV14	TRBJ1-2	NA	TGTGCCAGCAGTCTTGCAGGGACATTAAACTATGGCTACACCTTC	CASSLAGTLNYGYTF
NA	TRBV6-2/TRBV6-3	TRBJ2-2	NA	TGTGCCAGCAGTCCCTATCGGACAGCGAACACCGGGGAGCTGTTTTTT	CASSPYRTANTGELFF
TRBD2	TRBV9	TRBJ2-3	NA	TGTGCCAGCAGCTTTAACGGACTAGCGGGGAACACAGATACGCAGTATTTT	CASSFNGLAGNTDTQYF
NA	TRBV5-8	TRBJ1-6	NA	TGTGCCAGCAGTCACGGACGGGGAAATTCACCCCTCCACTTT	CASSHGRGNSPLHF
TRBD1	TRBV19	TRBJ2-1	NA	TGTGCCAGTAGCGGACAGGGGATCGATGAGCAGTTCTTC	CASSGQGIDEQFF
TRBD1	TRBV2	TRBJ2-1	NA	TGTGCCAGCACTGGCGGACAGGGGGCAGGTGAGCAGTTCTTC	CASTGGQGAGEQFF
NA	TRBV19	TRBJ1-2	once	TGTGCCAGTAGTATTTCCAGGGGCTATGGCTACACCTTC	CASSISRGYGYTF
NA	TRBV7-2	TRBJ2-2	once	TGTGCCAGCAGCCTTACACAGGGTATCACCGGGGAGCTGTTTTTT	CASSLTQGITGELFF
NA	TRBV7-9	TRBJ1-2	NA	TGTGCCAGCAGCTCAGGGCACTATGGCTACACCTTC	CASSSGHYGYTF
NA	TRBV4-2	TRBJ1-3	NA	TGTGCCAGCAGCCAAGTCCACATCCCCTCTGGAAACACCATATATTTT	CASSQVHIPSGNTIYF
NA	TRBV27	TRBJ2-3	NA	TGTGCCAGCAGTTTATCGCCGGGACTGGGAACAGATACGCAGTATTTT	CASSLSPGLGTDTQYF
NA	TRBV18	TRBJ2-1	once	TGTGCCAGCTCACCACCCGTCGGTGAGCAGTTCTTC	CASSPPVGEQFF
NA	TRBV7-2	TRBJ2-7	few	TGTGCCAGCAGCGATTTTAGTGGTAAGCGGTACGAGCAGTACTTC	CASSDFSGKRYEQYF
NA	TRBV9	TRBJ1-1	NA	TGTGCCAGCAGGAGAGGGTCAATGAACACTGAAGCTTTCTTT	CASRRGSMNTEAFF
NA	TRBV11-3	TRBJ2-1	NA	TGTGCCAGCAGCCAAGAGGGCAATGAGCAGTTCTTC	CASSQEGNEQFF
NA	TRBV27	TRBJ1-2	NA	TGTGCCAGCAGTTTATCGAGTGGTTCTAACTATGGCTACACCTTC	CASSLSSGSNYGYTF
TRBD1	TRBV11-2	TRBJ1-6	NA	TGTGCCAGCAGCATCGACAGGGCTGCTCTAAATTCACCCCTCCACTTT	CASSIDRAALNSPLHF
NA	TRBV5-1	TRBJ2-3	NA	TGCGCCAGCAGCTTGGGGGGAGGCACAGATACGCAGTATTTT	CASSLGGGTDTQYF
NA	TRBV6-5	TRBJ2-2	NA	TGTGCCAGCAGTCCCCCACCCAGTGGCACCGGGGAGCTGTTTTTT	CASSPPPSGTGELFF
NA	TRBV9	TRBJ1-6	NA	TGTGCCAGCAGCGTACGGTTAGATAATTCACCCCTCCACTTT	CASSVRLDNSPLHF
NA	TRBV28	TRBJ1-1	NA	TGTGCCAGCAGTTTGCGCCGTCTTGAAGCTTTCTTT	CASSLRRLEAFF
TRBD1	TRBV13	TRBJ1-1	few	TGTGCCAGCAGCTTCGGGACAGCGAACACTGAAGCTTTCTTT	CASSFGTANTEAFF
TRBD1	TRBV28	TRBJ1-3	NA	TGTGCCAGCAGTTCCGGGACAGGTCGAAACACCATATATTTT	CASSSGTGRNTIYF
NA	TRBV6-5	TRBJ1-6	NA	TGTGCCAGCACCGCAGGACAGTCCTATAATTCACCCCTCCACTTT	CASTAGQSYNSPLHF
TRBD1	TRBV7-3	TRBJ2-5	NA	TGTGCCAGCAGCCCGGCCGCAGGGGGCAGAGAGACCCAGTACTTC	CASSPAAGGRETQYF